The 16 T cell receptor beta chains below all came from one sample that was sequenced in a study of T cells in localized non-small cell lung cancer. Produced via immunoSEQ multiplex PCR; TCRdb's table is partial and in-frame only. The table records 10,000 to 15,000 clones, 75% to 90% of them present only once. Sequencing used peripheral blood, obtained before any cancer treatment. The receptors were gathered from a male donor at least 60 years old with stage I squamous cell lung carcinoma.

This rearrangement joins TRBV9 to TRBJ2-1, with 13 bases aligning to TRBD2. The germline V gene has CDR1 SGDLS and CDR2 YYNGEE. The junction had 6 bases not matched to a gene; V was cut back by 3 bases and J by 9 bases. CDR3 length: 15 amino acids. CDR3 DNA: TGTGCCAGCAGCGCATTGACTAGCGGGAGGCCTGAGCAGTTCTTC. The encoded protein is CASSALTSGRPEQFF.

There are a few counts of this clone. The chain links TRBV7-2 to TRBJ2-3; 11 bases are a match to TRBD2. The CDR3 covers 16 residues. J gave up 3 bases and V 4 bases, and 6 bases lay outside the gene matches. The germline gives CDR1 SGHTA, CDR2 FQGNSA. Written as DNA, the CDR3 is TGTGCCAGCAGCTCAAAGACTAGCGGGACGACAGATACGCAGTATTTT. As protein: CASSSKTSGTTDTQYF. The full variable domain, rest sourced from reference TRBV7-2 and TRBJ2-3, is GAGVSQSPSNKVTEKGKDVELRCDPISGHTALYWYRQSLGQGLEFLIYFQGNSAPDKSGLPSDRFSAERTGGSVSTLTIQRTQQEDSAVYLCASSSKTSGTTDTQYFGPGTRLTVL.

By its share, this clone is medium-sized. This rearrangement joins TRBV4-1 to TRBJ2-7; D may be TRBD1 (5 bases). V lost 1 base to trimming and J lost 11 bases, with 12 bases between them. Germline CDR1 is MGHRA and CDR2 is YSYEKL. The CDR3 is made up of 12 amino acids. The CDR3, as DNA: TGCGCCAGCAGCCAAGCAAATGGGGCTAAGTACTTC. Residues: CASSQANGAKYF.

This chain uses TRBV7-8 with TRBJ2-3; a possible D gene is TRBD2 (6 bases). V lost 0 bases and J lost 3, with 13 bases in between. The CDR3 spans 16 residues. CDR1 is SGHVS and CDR2 is FQNEAQ in the germline V gene. The CDR3 is CASSLAGGGRTDTQYF. The CDR3 DNA sequence: TGTGCCAGCAGCTTAGCAGGCGGAGGGCGGACAGATACGCAGTATTTT.

The V call is TRBV30, the J call TRBJ2-2; 7 bases line up with TRBD1. This CDR3 is 14 amino acids long. V shed 3 bases and J 7 bases; nucleotides not matched to a gene: 8. CDR1 GTSNPN and CDR2 SVGIG come from the germline V gene (reference sequence). The DNA for the CDR3 is TGTGCCTGGAGCCCAGGGGGTTTCGTCGGGGAGCTGTTTTTT. It specifies CAWSPGGFVGELFF.

The chain uses TRBV27 and TRBJ1-1; D remains ambiguous. The germline V gene encodes CDR1 MNHEY and CDR2 SMNVEV (reference sequence). The CDR3 is made up of 14 amino acids. V lost 2 bases and J lost 3, with 10 bases in between. The CDR3 is CASSLIGGDTEAFF. CDR3 sequence (DNA): TGTGCCAGCAGTTTAATAGGCGGAGACACTGAAGCTTTCTTT.

The sample holds a few counts of this clone. The genes are TRBV5-6 and TRBJ1-2, with D possibly TRBD1 on 6 matching bases. Germline-derived CDR1 and CDR2 are SGHDT and YYEEEE. Between the trimmed V and J ends, which lost 0 bases and 8 bases, there was a span of 17 bases. CDR3 length equals 15 residues. In DNA, the CDR3 is TGTGCCAGCAGCTTGGTATCAGGGGCGGTGGTCGGCTACACCTTC. Encoded protein: CASSLVSGAVVGYTF. The whole variable domain, remainder taken from reference TRBV5-6 and TRBJ1-2, is DAGVTQSPTHLIKTRGQQVTLRCSPKSGHDTVSWYQQALGQGPQFIFQYYEEEERQRGNFPDRFSGHQFPNYSSELNVNALLLGDSALYLCASSLVSGAVVGYTFGSGTRLTVV.

The gene calls are TRBV11-3 and TRBJ2-1, with 7 bases aligning to TRBD2. The length of the CDR3 is 16 residues. V was clipped by 0 bases and J by 4 bases; unmatched bases: 6. CDR1 SGHNT and CDR2 YENEEA come from the germline V gene. DNA for the CDR3: TGTGCCAGCAGCTTAGATTTGGCTAGCGGATACAATGAGCAGTTCTTC. It specifies CASSLDLASGYNEQFF.

The chain links TRBV6-1 to TRBJ2-1; 9 bases are shared with TRBD2. The CDR3 sequence is 13 residues long. Germline-derived CDR1 and CDR2 are MNHNS and SASEGT. The junction had 3 bases not matched to a gene; V was cut back by 5 bases and J by 7 bases. CDR3 sequence (DNA): TGTGCCAGCAGTTGGCGGGAGGGTAATGAGCAGTTCTTC. It translates to CASSWREGNEQFF.

This chain uses TRBV5-5 with TRBJ1-2, with a possible D match to TRBD1 (5 bases). Trimming stripped 4 bases from V and 5 bases from J, with 18 bases between. This CDR3 region has 15 residues. Germline V gives CDR1 SGHKS, CDR2 YYEKEE (reference sequence). The chain's CDR3 is CASSGSGTREYGYTF. CDR3 coding DNA: TGTGCCAGCAGCGGGTCTGGGACTAGGGAGTATGGCTACACCTTC.

The chain's CDR3 is CASRGAVYNEQFF. CDR3 in DNA: TGTGCCAGCAGGGGGGCAGTCTACAATGAGCAGTTCTTC. This chain joins TRBV7-2 and TRBJ2-1, with D possibly TRBD1 on 6 matching bases. V gave up 6 bases and J gave up 3 bases, with 9 bases separating them. This CDR3 comprises 13 residues. Germline loops: CDR1 SGHTA, CDR2 FQGNSA.

This clone was detected only once. This chain connects TRBV5-4 to TRBJ2-7, with 8 nucleotides matching TRBD1. Looked up from germline, CDR1 is SGHNT and CDR2 is YYREEE (reference sequence). The CDR3 spans 16 residues. Losses at the gene ends were 0 bases for V and 12 bases for J; bases not matched to a gene: 17. The CDR3 loop reads CASSLARGLGQGELYF. As DNA, the CDR3 is TGTGCCAGCAGCTTGGCCCGGGGGCTCGGACAGGGTGAATTGTACTTC.

V and J are TRBV19 and TRBJ1-1, with D uncertain. The germline V gene has CDR1 LNHDA and CDR2 SQIVND (reference sequence). This CDR3 contains 13 residues. V lost 3 bases and J lost 3, with 8 bases in between. The DNA of the CDR3 is TGTGCCAGTAGTATCGTGTTGGACACTGAAGCTTTCTTT. The encoded protein is CASSIVLDTEAFF.

CDR3 sequence reads: CASSPGLAVTYEQYF. For the CDR3, the DNA is TGTGCCAGCAGCCCCGGGCTAGCGGTAACCTACGAGCAGTACTTC. The V gene is TRBV5-6, the J gene TRBJ2-7, with 7 bases aligning to TRBD2. CDR3 length equals 15 residues. Trimming cost V 4 bases and J 2 bases; bases outside gene matches: 9. CDR1 and CDR2 (germline): SGHDT, YYEEEE.

Here the CDR3 reads CASAGGSGANVLTF. The CDR3 DNA reads as TGTGCCAGCGCAGGAGGGTCCGGGGCCAACGTCCTGACTTTC. V and J are TRBV27 and TRBJ2-6, with D possibly being TRBD2 (6 bases). V lost 8 bases, J lost 4 bases, and 12 bases lay in between. CDR1 is MNHEY and CDR2 is SMNVEV in the germline V gene (reference sequence). This CDR3 has 14 amino acids. Combining the CDR3 with reference TRBV27 and TRBJ2-6 gives the whole variable domain EAQVTQNPRYLITVTGKKLTVTCSQNMNHEYMSWYRQDPGLGLRQIYYSMNVEVTDKGDVPEGYKVSRKEKRNFPLILESPSPNQTSLYFCASAGGSGANVLTFGAGSRLTVL.

This clone came up once. This chain uses TRBV11-2 with TRBJ2-1; 8 nucleotides align to TRBD2. The germline CDR1 and CDR2 sequences are SGHAT and FQNNGV. The CDR3 spans 15 residues. Trimming removed 6 bases from V and 5 bases from J; junction bases left unmatched: 9. CDR3 DNA sequence: TGTGCCAGCAGACATGAGGGACTAGGACACAATGAGCAGTTCTTC. This encodes CASRHEGLGHNEQFF.